Listed below are T cell receptor beta chains from one sample, sequenced in a study of OX40 agonist ivuxolimab in advanced cancers. The data were produced by immunoSEQ multiplex PCR, yet TCRdb's version contains in-frame clones alone and is incomplete. The sample holds 65,000 to 90,000 clones, roughly 86% seen once. This material consisted of CD4+ or CD8+ T cells sorted from blood, taken in a trial of the OX40 agonist ivuxolimab. The receptor source for this set is an adult with an advanced solid tumor such as melanoma, head and neck, liver or kidney cancer. The CDR3 runs from the conserved cysteine through the conserved F or W. The D gene is left open where the match is weak.

D,V,J,CDR3,DNA
TRBD2,TRBV18,TRBJ2-1,CASSRTSGNNEQFF,TGTGCCAGCTCAAGGACTAGCGGGAACAATGAGCAGTTCTTC
.,TRBV28,TRBJ2-2,CASSLTDTGELFF,TGTGCCAGCAGCTTAACGGACACCGGGGAGCTGTTTTTT
TRBD2,TRBV7-3,TRBJ2-3,CASSLSGTRSSDTQYF,TGTGCCAGCAGCCTGTCCGGGACTAGAAGCTCAGATACGCAGTATTTT
.,TRBV28,TRBJ1-2,CASSLSRLGGYTF,TGTGCCAGCAGTTTGAGCAGGCTAGGCGGCTACACCTTC
.,TRBV6-6,TRBJ2-2,CASLGFGELFF,TGTGCCAGCTTAGGCTTCGGGGAGCTGTTTTTT
TRBD1,TRBV7-3,TRBJ2-6,CASSPRTGAGANVLTF,TGTGCCAGCAGCCCCCGCACAGGGGCTGGGGCCAACGTCCTGACTTTC
.,TRBV7-2,TRBJ1-2,CASSSAGRFYGYTF,TGTGCCAGCAGCTCGGCGGGCCGATTCTATGGCTACACCTTC
.,TRBV19,TRBJ2-3,CASSDRDGRTDTQYF,TGTGCCAGTAGTGACCGGGACGGGCGAACAGATACGCAGTATTTT
.,TRBV20-1,TRBJ2-5,CSAQQETQYF,TGCAGTGCTCAACAAGAGACCCAGTACTTC
.,TRBV30,TRBJ1-2,CAWRDRGTGSYGYTF,TGTGCCTGGAGAGATAGGGGGACGGGGAGCTATGGCTACACCTTC
.,TRBV23-1,TRBJ2-5,CAPPQGLQETQYF,TGCGCCCCCCCCCAGGGCCTCCAAGAGACCCAGTACTTC
TRBD1,TRBV7-9,TRBJ2-3,CASSWPTGSVTDTQYF,TGTGCCAGCAGCTGGCCGACAGGGAGCGTCACAGATACGCAGTATTTT
TRBD1,TRBV2,TRBJ2-7,CASSARTGDTYEQYF,TGTGCCAGCAGTGCCCGGACAGGGGACACCTACGAGCAGTACTTC